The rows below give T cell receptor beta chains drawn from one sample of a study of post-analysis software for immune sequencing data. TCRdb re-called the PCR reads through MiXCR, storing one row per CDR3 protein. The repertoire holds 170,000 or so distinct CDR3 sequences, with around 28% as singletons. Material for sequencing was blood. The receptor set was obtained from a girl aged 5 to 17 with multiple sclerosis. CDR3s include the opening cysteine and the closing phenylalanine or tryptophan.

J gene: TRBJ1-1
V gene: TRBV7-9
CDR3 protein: CASSLAIPASEAFF

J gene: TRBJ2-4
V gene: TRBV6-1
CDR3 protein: CASSSPHLAKNIQYF

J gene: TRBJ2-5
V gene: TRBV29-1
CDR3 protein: CSVDRGVRETQYF

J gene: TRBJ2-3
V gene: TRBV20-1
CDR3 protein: CSANQREGTDTQYF

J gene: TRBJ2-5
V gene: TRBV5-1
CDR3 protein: CASSKGQPQETQYF

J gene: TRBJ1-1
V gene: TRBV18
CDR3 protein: CASSPPGRMITEAFF

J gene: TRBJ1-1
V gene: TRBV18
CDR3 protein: CASSPEYTEAFF

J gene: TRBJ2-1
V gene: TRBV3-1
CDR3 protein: CASSQDTWEQFF

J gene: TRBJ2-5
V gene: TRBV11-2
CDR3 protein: CASSWTGREETQYF

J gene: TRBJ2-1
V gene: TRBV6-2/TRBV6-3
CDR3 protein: CASSKTSGIGGLPEQFF

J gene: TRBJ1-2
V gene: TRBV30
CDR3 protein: CAWDPGTRSLGYTF

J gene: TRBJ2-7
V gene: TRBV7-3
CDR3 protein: CASSLKQGAEQYF

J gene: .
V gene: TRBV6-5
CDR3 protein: CASSYSIRAETQYF

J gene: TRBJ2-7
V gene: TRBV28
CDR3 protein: CASSYGGGGYEQYF